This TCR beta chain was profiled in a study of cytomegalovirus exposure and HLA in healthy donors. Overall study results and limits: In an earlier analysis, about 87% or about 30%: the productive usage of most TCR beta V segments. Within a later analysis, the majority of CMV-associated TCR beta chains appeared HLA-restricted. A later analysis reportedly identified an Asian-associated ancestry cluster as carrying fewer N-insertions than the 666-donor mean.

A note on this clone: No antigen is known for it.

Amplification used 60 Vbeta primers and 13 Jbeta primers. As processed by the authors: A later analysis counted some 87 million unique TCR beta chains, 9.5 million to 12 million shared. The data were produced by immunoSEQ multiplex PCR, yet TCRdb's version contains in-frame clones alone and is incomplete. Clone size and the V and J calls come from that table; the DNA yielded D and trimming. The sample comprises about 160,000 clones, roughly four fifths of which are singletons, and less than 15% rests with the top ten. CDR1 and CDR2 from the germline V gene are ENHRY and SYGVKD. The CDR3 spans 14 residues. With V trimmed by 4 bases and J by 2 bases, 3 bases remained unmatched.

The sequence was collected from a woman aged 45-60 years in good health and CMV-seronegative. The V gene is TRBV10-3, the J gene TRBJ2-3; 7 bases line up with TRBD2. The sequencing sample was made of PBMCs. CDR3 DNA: TGTGCCATCAGTGCCGGGACTAACACAGATACGCAGTATTTT. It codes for CAISAGTNTDTQYF.